These 3 T cell receptor beta chains were sequenced from one sample in a study of blood T cells in healthy people across ages. Primers used in a second PCR of about 7 to 12 cycles were a sample-barcoded 5' primer and a J-beta primer mix. TCRdb passed the 5' RACE reads through MiXCR, listing each CDR3 protein once. The data hold about 590,000 distinct CDR3 sequences, with approximately 30% observed a single time. The sample taken for sequencing was blood. These receptor sequences come from a woman of 80 years or more in good health.

A remark on this clonotype: A much more abundant neighbour one base away suggests this may be a read error. The chain is built from TRBV20-1 and TRBJ2-1; D gene unclear. Trimming removed 5 bases from V and 7 bases from J, with 9 bases in between. The CDR3 is 11 amino acids. Per germline, CDR1 DFQATT and CDR2 SNEGSKA (reference sequence). CDR3 residues: CSARIWNEQFF. The DNA for the CDR3 is TGCAGTGCTCGCATATGGAATGAGCAGTTCTTC.

There are many counts of this clonotype. The V call is TRBV4-1, the J call TRBJ1-4; no clear D gene. Trimming took 1 base from V and 8 from J, leaving 8 bases between them. Germline assignment: CDR1 MGHRA and CDR2 YSYEKL. The CDR3 is 13 residues long. CDR3 sequence: CASSQALGEKLFF. CDR3 coding DNA: TGCGCCAGCAGCCAAGCACTAGGGGAAAAACTGTTTTTT.

The rearrangement links TRBV3-1 to TRBJ2-1, with 8 positions matching TRBD2. Germline V CDR1 and CDR2: LGHDT, YNNKEL (reference sequence). The CDR3 consists of 15 residues. The V and J ends lost 4 bases and 7 bases, in that order; junction bases with no gene match: 9. CDR3 nucleotides: TGTGCCAGCAGCCTAACTAGCGGCGTCTTGAATGAGCAGTTCTTC. As protein: CASSLTSGVLNEQFF.